This entry describes one TCR beta chain. Its antigen is unknown. Sequencing was performed with immunoSEQ multiplex PCR; in TCRdb, only in-frame clones are kept and a portion is missing. The sample includes about 2.1 million clones, about 94% of them seen just once. In the naive CD8 group, cells lacked CD45RO and were positively selected for CCR7, so terminally differentiated effector memory CD45RA+ cells were left out. This record belongs to a study of shared clonotypes between healthy human individuals. Whole-study context: The people who gave samples were two women and three men aged 18 to 49. Whole-study results and caveats: Represented diversity (both genetic and exposure-history) was limited by the small number of donors.

Unmatched junction bases numbered 8, after V lost 6 bases and J lost 8 bases. Germline values: CDR1 SNHLY, CDR2 FYNNEI. The CDR3 is made up of 14 amino acids. The sequence was collected from a man younger than 35 in good health. Some clones in this sample may be carry-over from other donors' samples. J is TRBJ2-1 and V is TRBV2, with TRBD2 identical over 9 bases. The specimen sequenced was naive CD8+ T cells from PBMCs. In DNA, the CDR3 is TGTGCCAGCAGGAACTTAGCGGGAGCCCATGAGCAGTTCTTC. Translated: CASRNLAGAHEQFF.